This TCR beta chain was obtained from a study of T cells in Graves' hyperthyroidism and ophthalmopathy. TCR beta CDR3 regions were amplified from RNA. The HTBI primer set served for first-round RT-PCR of the TCR CDR3. TCRdb re-called the multiplex PCR reads with MiXCR, one entry per CDR3 protein. Of under 350,000 distinct CDR3 sequences in the sample, about 20% are singletons; the top ten hold roughly 49%. Many counts were recorded for this clonotype. Trimming removed 4 bases from V and 1 base from J; junction bases left unmatched: 3. CDR3 length: 14 residues. Germline V gives CDR1 KGHSH, CDR2 LQKENI. V gene TRBV18 combines with J gene TRBJ1-1, with 7 bases identical to TRBD1. The sequencing input was blood. This clonotype was obtained from a woman in her fifties or sixties with Graves' hyperthyroidism. CDR3: CASSLSGGNTEAFF. For the CDR3, the DNA is TGTGCCAGCTCACTCTCAGGGGGGAACACTGAAGCTTTCTTT.